One T cell receptor beta chain is described in this entry. Treatment noted: around 19 received Ad26.COV2.S at low or high dose, single or two shots; several received placebo; per-sample allocation not given. Samples analyzed were those drawn on day 63 after the first vaccine or placebo injection. The sample is drawn from a study of Ad26.COV2.S vaccination and SARS-CoV-2 variants. Study-wide background: Ad26.COV2.S shots went into the muscle once or twice, 56 days apart.

The data were produced by immunoSEQ multiplex PCR, yet TCRdb's version contains in-frame clones alone and is incomplete. Seen here are hundreds of thousands of clones, about nine tenths observed once, and the top ten hold about 12%. The sample was peripheral blood, taken in a trial of Ad26.COV2.S vaccine versus placebo. The origin of this receptor is a person between 18 and 60 years old who received the Ad26.COV2.S COVID-19 vaccine or a placebo.

In nucleotides, the CDR3 is TGTGCCAGCAGCTTAGCGTTGGGCAGGGAAGGCACTGAAGCTTTCTTT. Its protein product is CASSLALGREGTEAFF. This sequence joins TRBV7-6 and TRBJ1-1, with a tentative D call TRBD1 (5 bases). V was cut by 0 bases and J by 4 bases, with 15 bases left in between. This CDR3 region has 16 residues. Germline CDR1 and CDR2: SGHVS and FNYEAQ.